One T cell receptor beta chain is described in this entry. The data belong to a study of blood T cell repertoires in COVID-19. Study information: T cells, B-cell-depleted T cells, or PBMCs provided the cDNA or gDNA that served as material.

The CDR3 runs to 14 residues. CDR1 and CDR2 from the germline V gene are MGHRA and YSYEKL. V dropped 4 bases and J dropped 7; count of bases not matched to a gene: 6. Per the study methods: Reference gene primer amplification gave nucleated cell count estimates. TCRdb's copy holds only in-frame clones and misses some; the assay was immunoSEQ multiplex PCR. V, J and clone size reflect that table, while D and trimming were determined from the DNA. The repertoire includes about 200,000 clones, approximately 80% of them detected once, and roughly 13% sits in the top ten. The chain combines TRBV4-1 with TRBJ1-1, with TRBD1 matching 10 bases. The clonotype originates from a human donor in a cohort sampled during active COVID-19. Sample: peripheral blood. Here the CDR3 DNA reads TGCGCCAGCAGCCGGGGGACAGGGGCACTTGAAGCTTTCTTT. Its protein product is CASSRGTGALEAFF.